Listed below are T cell receptor beta chains from one sample, sequenced in a study of T cell responses to AZD1222 COVID-19 vaccine. The repertoire was sequenced with immunoSEQ multiplex PCR; TCRdb's copy has only in-frame clones and lacks some. The table includes under 70,000 clones, 70% to 80% detected once. Sequenced material: peripheral blood, taken on day 0 of MenACWY control vaccination. These receptors all come from an adult in good health. Both conserved end residues are part of each CDR3. D genes are given only for firm matches. A clone size is listed for some rows: how often the clone was seen (once, few, many), or a class if it is expanded.

v_call	d_call	j_call	clone_size	cdr3_nt	cdr3_aa
TRBV30	.	TRBJ1-4	once	TGTGCCTGGAGTCCAGGGAGGGGTGAAAAACTGTTTTTT	CAWSPGRGEKLFF
TRBV30	.	TRBJ2-5	.	TGTGCCTGGAGTGGAGGGGGACACCCTAAGGCAGAGACCCAGTACTTC	CAWSGGGHPKAETQYF
TRBV6-1	.	TRBJ1-5	.	TGTGCCAGCAGTGAAGCACGAGGGTTTCAGCCCCAGCATTTT	CASSEARGFQPQHF
TRBV6-5	.	TRBJ1-4	.	TGTGCCAGCAGTCCCTCGAGTTCAGGACGCGAAAAACTGTTTTTT	CASSPSSSGREKLFF
TRBV9	.	TRBJ2-1	.	TGTGCCAGCAGCGCCCGACTCGGCAATGAGCAGTTCTTC	CASSARLGNEQFF
TRBV7-9	.	TRBJ1-3	.	TGTGCCAGCAGCTATCAGGGAGGGTCTGGAAACACCATATATTTT	CASSYQGGSGNTIYF
TRBV15	.	TRBJ2-7	.	TGTGCCACCAGCTATGCCGCGAAGGGCCCCTACGAGCAGTACTTC	CATSYAAKGPYEQYF
TRBV28	.	TRBJ1-5	.	TGTGCCAGCAGTTTACTAGGCCAGCCCCAGCATTTT	CASSLLGQPQHF
TRBV19	.	TRBJ1-2	.	TGTGCCAGTAGTCCTCAAATCGGGACCGGGAGGGGCTACACCTTC	CASSPQIGTGRGYTF
TRBV7-2	.	TRBJ1-2	.	TGTGCCAGCAGCTCGCGACCGGGACTGAGCTATGGCTACACCTTC	CASSSRPGLSYGYTF
TRBV5-5	.	TRBJ2-2	.	TGTGCCAGCACCCAAATTGTAAGGTCCGGGGAGCTGTTTTTT	CASTQIVRSGELFF
TRBV2	.	TRBJ2-1	few	TGTGCCAGCAGGGACGTGGGATACAATGAGCAGTTCTTC	CASRDVGYNEQFF
TRBV7-6	TRBD2	TRBJ2-5	.	TGTGCCAGCAGCTTAGTCCTACCTACTAGCGGGGGGACCCAGTACTTC	CASSLVLPTSGGTQYF
TRBV7-9	.	TRBJ2-7	.	TGTGCCAGCAGCCCGACAGGAATCTCCTACGAGCAGTACTTC	CASSPTGISYEQYF
TRBV4-1	.	TRBJ1-1	.	TGCGCCAGCAGCATACAGAGAGGGAGCGCTGAAGCTTTCTTT	CASSIQRGSAEAFF
TRBV30	.	TRBJ2-7	.	TGTGCCTGGAGTGTACATGGGGTCTACGAGCAGTACTTC	CAWSVHGVYEQYF
TRBV7-8	.	TRBJ1-1	.	TGTGCCAGCAGCTTAGGGAGGTGGTTAAACACTGAAGCTTTCTTT	CASSLGRWLNTEAFF
TRBV19	.	TRBJ1-5	few	TGTGCCAGTAGTGCCCGGGCGAGTCAGCCCCAGCATTTT	CASSARASQPQHF
TRBV11-1	.	TRBJ2-5	once	TGTGCCAGCAGCTACAGGGTCAGTGCGAACCAAGAGACCCAGTACTTC	CASSYRVSANQETQYF
TRBV6-5	TRBD1	TRBJ1-5	few	TGTGCCAGCAGTTACTCGGACAGGAAAAATCAGCCCCAGCATTTT	CASSYSDRKNQPQHF
TRBV19	TRBD2	TRBJ2-1	.	TGTGCCAGTTCTCCGGGACTAGCGGGGCCCAGGGAGCAGTTCTTC	CASSPGLAGPREQFF
TRBV20-1	.	TRBJ1-1	.	TGCAGTGCTAGTCAGGTGAACACTGAAGCTTTCTTT	CSASQVNTEAFF
TRBV19	.	TRBJ1-5	once	TGTGCCAGTAGTGGTGGGCAGAACAATCAGCCCCAGCATTTT	CASSGGQNNQPQHF
TRBV28	TRBD1	TRBJ1-2	few	TGTGCCACCCAGGGCTTAAGGGACAGGGCATGGGATTATGGCTACACCTTC	CATQGLRDRAWDYGYTF
TRBV6-6	.	TRBJ1-1	.	TGTGCCAGCAGACGACAGGTTCGATCGAACACTGAAGCTTTCTTT	CASRRQVRSNTEAFF
TRBV28	TRBD1	TRBJ1-2	.	TGTGCCAGCAGGGAGACAGGGGGCCATGGCTACACCTTC	CASRETGGHGYTF
TRBV19	.	TRBJ1-2	.	TGTGCCAGTAAAAGTGCCTATGGCTACACCTTC	CASKSAYGYTF
TRBV4-2	.	TRBJ1-1	.	TGTGCCAGCAGCCCGGGCCGGGGGACGAACACTGAAGCTTTCTTT	CASSPGRGTNTEAFF
TRBV18	.	TRBJ1-1	.	TGTGCCAGCTCACCACGAGGGGAGGCGAACACTGAAGCTTTCTTT	CASSPRGEANTEAFF
TRBV2	TRBD2	TRBJ2-1	.	TGTGCCAGCAGTGAAGAGGATAGCGGGAGCCCCAACTACAATGAGCAGTTCTTC	CASSEEDSGSPNYNEQFF
TRBV15	.	TRBJ2-3	few	TGTGCCACCAGTGTGGATGCGGATACGCAGTATTTT	CATSVDADTQYF
TRBV28	.	TRBJ1-1	.	TGTGCCAGCAGTCTACGAGTACGCACTGAAGCTTTCTTT	CASSLRVRTEAFF
TRBV2	.	TRBJ1-5	.	TGTGCCAGCAGTGTCCAGGCACTTAGCAATCAGCCCCAGCATTTT	CASSVQALSNQPQHF
TRBV19	.	TRBJ1-2	.	TGTGCCAGTAGTATCCAGCGGACTAACTATGGCTACACCTTC	CASSIQRTNYGYTF
TRBV25-1	.	TRBJ1-3	.	TGTGCCAGCAGTGAGTCTTTCGGCTCTGGAAACACCATATATTTT	CASSESFGSGNTIYF
TRBV2	TRBD2	TRBJ2-1	few	TGTGCCAGCAGCGCCCTAGCGGGAGGAGGGAATGAGCAGTTCTTC	CASSALAGGGNEQFF
TRBV30	.	TRBJ1-4	.	TGTGCCTGGAGTGTAGCTGGAGAAAAACTGTTTTTT	CAWSVAGEKLFF
TRBV30	TRBD1	TRBJ2-2	.	TGTGCCTGGAGTCCAGGGACAGGGGGCCGACGGAGGCCGAACACCGGGGAGCTGTTTTTT	CAWSPGTGGRRRPNTGELFF
TRBV28	.	TRBJ1-6	.	TGTGCCAGCAGTTTCCGCAGTCCCCAAAATTCACCCCTCCACTTT	CASSFRSPQNSPLHF
TRBV5-1	.	TRBJ1-1	.	TGCGCCAGCAGCCCGGACGGGAGGAGGAACACTGAAGCTTTCTTT	CASSPDGRRNTEAFF